This passage covers 31 T cell receptor beta chains from one sample sequenced in a study of beta chain features in type 1 diabetes. The authors reverse transcribed all of the isolated RNA, so sequencing captured expressed TCRB transcripts. The table came from immunoSEQ multiplex PCR; TCRdb's copy has only in-frame clones and leaves some out. In the table there are about 240,000 clones, approximately 13% of which are singletons. General study points: Patients with Type 1 diabetes showed moderately but significantly shorter TCRB CDR3s in all four CD4+ subsets.

For these TCRs, the target antigens are not known. What was sequenced was naive CD4+ T cells from blood. These TCRs come from a man aged 25 to 45 with type 1 diabetes.

A few counts support this clone. This rearrangement joins TRBV29-1 to TRBJ2-1; the match to TRBD2 covers 8 bases. The length of the CDR3 is 16 residues. After removal of 6 bases from V and 9 bases from J, the junction contained 19 bases not matched to a gene. Germline V gene lookup returns CDR1 SQVTM and CDR2 ANQGSEA. DNA for the CDR3: TGCAGCGTCTCCACGAGGGGACTAGACACAATGGGTGAGCAGTTCTTC. This gives the protein CSVSTRGLDTMGEQFF.

V and J are TRBV30 and TRBJ2-7, with no clear D. The V gene's germline CDR1 is GTSNPN and CDR2 SVGIG (reference sequence). The CDR3 spans 15 residues. With 1 base removed from V and 2 bases from J, the gap between germline ends came to 15 bases. DNA for the CDR3: TGTGCCTGGAGTGGTATTAGCCGATATACCTACGAGCAGTACTTC. Translation gives CAWSGISRYTYEQYF.

This clone has a handful of counts. The CDR3 sequence: CASSMSRAGGRQPQHF. The DNA of the CDR3 is TGTGCCAGTAGTATGAGTAGGGCAGGGGGCAGGCAGCCCCAGCATTTT. The rearrangement uses TRBV19 and TRBJ1-5; 8 bases agree with TRBD1. The V gene end was trimmed by 3 bases and the J gene end by 7 bases; junction bases not matched to a gene: 11. The CDR3 spans 16 residues. Germline lookup yields CDR1 LNHDA and CDR2 SQIVND (reference sequence).

The chain uses TRBV6-5 and TRBJ1-2, with D unresolved. The ends were cut back, 6 bases at V and 4 bases at J, with 9 bases in the middle. This CDR3 comprises 12 residues. Germline CDR1 reads MNHEY; CDR2 reads SVGAGI. Written as DNA, the CDR3 is TGTGCCAGCAGCGACCGAGGCTATGGCTACACCTTC. Its translation is CASSDRGYGYTF.

There are a few counts of this clone. This sequence joins TRBV6-5 and TRBJ2-5; a possible D gene is TRBD1 (5 bases). The CDR3 contains 14 residues. The V and J ends lost 0 bases and 5 bases respectively, with 10 bases between them. Germline CDR1 MNHEY, CDR2 SVGAGI. CDR3 amino acids: CASSYSGARETQYF. CDR3 coding DNA: TGTGCCAGCAGTTACTCAGGGGCTCGGGAGACCCAGTACTTC.

This clone has just a few counts. The chain carries TRBV14 and TRBJ2-3, with TRBD1 matching over 7 bases. The trim removed 4 bases at V and 0 bases at J, leaving 7 bases unmatched. This CDR3 spans 16 amino acids. Germline V gene data show CDR1 as SGHDN and CDR2 as FVKESK. This CDR3 is CASSPHGTVSTDTQYF. The CDR3 nucleotides read TGTGCCAGCAGCCCCCATGGGACAGTAAGCACAGATACGCAGTATTTT.

This clone has more than one count but fewer than ten. This chain joins TRBV7-9 and TRBJ1-2; D is possibly TRBD1 (5 bases). The ends were cut back, 0 bases at V and 1 base at J, with 6 bases in the middle. This CDR3 contains 14 residues. Per the germline V gene, CDR1 is SEHNR and CDR2 is FQNEAQ (reference sequence). The CDR3 DNA is TGTGCCAGCAGCTTAGCGGGGGGTAACTATGGCTACACCTTC. This translates into CASSLAGGNYGYTF. Variable domain in full (rest from reference TRBV7-9 and TRBJ1-2): DTGVSQNPRHKITKRGQNVTFRCDPISEHNRLYWYRQTLGQGPEFLTYFQNEAQLEKSRLLSDRFSAERPKGSFSTLEIQRTEQGDSAMYLCASSLAGGNYGYTFGSGTRLTVV.

The chain uses TRBV5-6 and TRBJ2-7; 14 bases are a match to TRBD2. The J segment lost 1 base and the V segment lost 4 bases, leaving 4 bases of the junction unmatched. Germline V gene data show CDR1 as SGHDT and CDR2 as YYEEEE. CDR3 length equals 16 residues. The CDR3 reads CASSPGLAGGSYEQYF. The CDR3 coding sequence is TGTGCCAGCAGCCCAGGACTAGCGGGAGGTTCCTACGAGCAGTACTTC.

J is TRBJ2-2 and V is TRBV2; 7 positions agree with TRBD2. This CDR3 spans 15 amino acids. V trimming: 3 bases; J trimming: 2 bases; junction bases outside the gene matches: 3. CDR1 and CDR2 from the germline V gene are SNHLY and FYNNEI. CDR3 protein: CASSDGGGNTGELFF. The CDR3 DNA reads as TGTGCCAGCAGTGATGGGGGGGGAAACACCGGGGAGCTGTTTTTT.

The V gene is TRBV30, the J gene TRBJ2-7, with 7 bases lining up with TRBD1. Germline CDR1 and CDR2: GTSNPN and SVGIG (reference sequence). Losses at the gene ends were 7 bases for V and 2 bases for J; bases not matched to a gene: 8. The CDR3 runs 13 residues. CDR3 coding DNA: TGTGCCTATGGACAGGAGGTAACCTACGAGCAGTACTTC. Translation gives CAYGQEVTYEQYF.

This clone came up a few times. The rearrangement links TRBV19 to TRBJ1-1, with D maybe TRBD1 (5 bases). The CDR3 sequence is 13 residues long. Trimming removed 5 bases at V and 0 bases at J, with 7 bases between. Looked up from germline, CDR1 is LNHDA and CDR2 is SQIVND (reference sequence). CDR3 DNA: TGTGCCAGTAGTGGGGCATTGAACACTGAAGCTTTCTTT. It is translated as CASSGALNTEAFF.

This clone was counted between two and nine times. This rearrangement joins TRBV6-1 to TRBJ2-3; TRBD2 aligns across 9 bases. This CDR3 contains 15 residues. Trimming took 6 bases from V and 3 from J; bases not matched to a gene: 7. Germline CDR1 reads MNHNS; CDR2 reads SASEGT. The CDR3 DNA follows: TGTGCCAGCAGGGTGCGGGGGGGCCAGACAGATACGCAGTATTTT. It codes for CASRVRGGQTDTQYF.

This clone was seen a few times. The CDR3 DNA is TGCGCCAGCAGCCATTCTACGGGAGGAATGGGTGAGCAGTACTTC. This encodes CASSHSTGGMGEQYF. The chain joins TRBV4-1 to TRBJ2-7; TRBD2 aligns across 7 bases. This CDR3 has 15 residues. The ends lost 3 bases at V and 7 bases at J; junction bases unmatched: 12. From germline, CDR1 is MGHRA and CDR2 YSYEKL.

The CDR3 DNA reads TGCGCCAGCAGCCACGTTCTTCGGGGTTTGGGAGAGCGCTCCTACGAGCAGTACTTC. Translated, it gives CASSHVLRGLGERSYEQYF. J is TRBJ2-7 and V is TRBV4-1, with a weak D call TRBD2 (5 bases). V was trimmed by 3 bases and J by 0 bases, leaving 24 bases between them. Germline V gene data show CDR1 as MGHRA and CDR2 as YSYEKL. The CDR3 has 19 residues.

This chain links TRBV30 with TRBJ1-1; D is perhaps TRBD1 (5 bases). Looked up from germline, CDR1 is GTSNPN and CDR2 is SVGIG (reference sequence). This CDR3 has 15 residues. Trimming removed 0 bases from V and 2 bases from J, with 13 bases in between. DNA of the CDR3: TGTGCCTGGAGTGTACGGACAACGGTAAACACTGAAGCTTTCTTT. This gives the protein CAWSVRTTVNTEAFF. Filled out from reference TRBV30 and TRBJ1-1, the complete variable domain reads SQTIHQWPATLVQPVGSPLSLECTVEGTSNPNLYWYRQAAGRGLQLLFYSVGIGQISSEVPQNLSASRPQDRQFILSSKKLLLSDSGFYLCAWSVRTTVNTEAFFGQGTRLTVV.

The chain uses TRBV6-6 and TRBJ1-3, with unresolved D. V lost 0 bases and J 0 bases, leaving 6 bases between the germline ends. The CDR3 spans 15 residues. Per germline, CDR1 MNHNY and CDR2 SVGAGI (reference sequence). The CDR3 spells CASSYSESSGNTIYF. CDR3 sequence (DNA): TGTGCCAGCAGTTACTCTGAGAGCTCTGGAAACACCATATATTTT.

The table lists this clone with a few counts. The chain recombines TRBV5-1 with TRBJ2-5, with D tentatively TRBD1 (5 bases). CDR3 length: 14 residues. The V end lost 2 bases, the J end lost 0 bases, and 8 bases lay between the germline ends. From germline, CDR1 is SGHRS and CDR2 YFSETQ. The CDR3 DNA reads as TGCGCCAGCAGCTTAGACAGAAACCAAGAGACCCAGTACTTC. Its protein product is CASSLDRNQETQYF.

V is TRBV6-5 and J is TRBJ2-3, with a possible D match to TRBD1 (5 bases). This CDR3 spans 12 amino acids. The V end was cut by 5 bases, the J end by 9 bases, with 12 bases between. The germline V gene encodes CDR1 MNHEY and CDR2 SVGAGI. CDR3 sequence reads: CASSPQQGTQYF. The CDR3 bases are TGTGCCAGCAGTCCCCAGCAGGGCACGCAGTATTTT.

The chain uses TRBV6-6 and TRBJ1-1; 8 bases fit TRBD1. V lost 6 bases, J lost 2 bases, and 8 bases stayed unmatched. The V gene's germline CDR1 is MNHNY and CDR2 SVGAGI (reference sequence). The CDR3 length is 15 residues. Here the CDR3 reads CASRKTGEANTEAFF. The CDR3 coding sequence is TGTGCCAGCAGAAAGACAGGGGAAGCAAACACTGAAGCTTTCTTT.

This clone was seen only a few times. The chain's CDR3 is CASSHGEDTQYF. In DNA, the CDR3 is TGTGCCAGCAGCCACGGGGAAGATACGCAGTATTTT. This chain connects TRBV7-6 to TRBJ2-3, with D perhaps TRBD2 (5 bases). CDR1 is SGHVS and CDR2 is FNYEAQ in the germline V gene. V lost 5 bases and J 5 bases, leaving 8 bases between the germline ends. This CDR3 spans 12 amino acids. The full variable domain, its missing parts supplied by reference TRBV7-6 and TRBJ2-3, is GAGVSQSPRYKVTKRGQDVALRCDPISGHVSLYWYRQALGQGPEFLTYFNYEAQQDKSGLPNDRFSAERPEGSISTLTIQRTEQRDSAMYRCASSHGEDTQYFGPGTRLTVL.

This clone was found a few times. The chain employs TRBV9 and TRBJ2-7; TRBD2 agrees at 12 bases. The germline CDR1 and CDR2 sequences are SGDLS and YYNGEE. The trim removed 4 bases at V and 6 bases at J, leaving 14 bases unmatched. The CDR3 contains 17 residues. CDR3 nucleotide sequence: TGTGCCAGCAGCCAGACGTTGGGGCTAGCGGGAGGGGGCGAGCAGTACTTC. This sequence encodes CASSQTLGLAGGGEQYF.

The rearrangement links TRBV30 to TRBJ1-1; D gene unclear. Germline loops: CDR1 GTSNPN, CDR2 SVGIG (reference sequence). Trimming removed 5 bases at V and 1 base at J, with 2 bases between. This CDR3 comprises 10 residues. The CDR3 here is CAWRNTEAFF. DNA of the CDR3: TGTGCCTGGCGGAACACTGAAGCTTTCTTT. The full variable domain, with the rest looked up from reference TRBV30 and TRBJ1-1, is SQTIHQWPATLVQPVGSPLSLECTVEGTSNPNLYWYRQAAGRGLQLLFYSVGIGQISSEVPQNLSASRPQDRQFILSSKKLLLSDSGFYLCAWRNTEAFFGQGTRLTVV.

There are a few counts of this clone. The chain is built from TRBV29-1 and TRBJ1-6; D might be TRBD1 (5 bases). Germline V gives CDR1 SQVTM, CDR2 ANQGSEA. V was cut by 7 bases and J by 3 bases, with 19 bases left in between. This CDR3 contains 16 residues. For the CDR3, the DNA is TGCAGCGATGGGGGGGGTGATGCGAACTATAATTCACCCCTCCACTTT. Translation gives CSDGGGDANYNSPLHF.

This clone was counted a few times. V gene TRBV30 combines with J gene TRBJ2-1, with 9 nucleotides matching TRBD2. Germline CDR1 reads GTSNPN; CDR2 reads SVGIG (reference sequence). V was clipped by 0 bases and J by 2 bases; unmatched bases: 5. CDR3 length: 16 amino acids. CDR3 bases: TGTGCCTGGAGTGTACTCCTAGCGGGGACCTACAATGAGCAGTTCTTC. Its translation: CAWSVLLAGTYNEQFF.

This clone was detected only a few times. V usage is TRBV29-1 and J usage is TRBJ2-3, with D possibly matching TRBD1 (6 bases). Trimming stripped 6 bases from V and 0 bases from J, with 13 bases between. CDR1 is SQVTM and CDR2 is ANQGSEA in the germline V gene. The CDR3 sequence is 14 residues long. CDR3 loop: CSVTGIGSTDTQYF. In DNA, the CDR3 is TGCAGCGTAACAGGGATAGGAAGCACAGATACGCAGTATTTT.

This clone was picked up a small number of times. The chain employs TRBV2 and TRBJ2-1; no firm D call. The CDR3 loop spans 11 amino acids. CDR1 and CDR2 (germline): SNHLY, FYNNEI. V was trimmed by 4 bases and J by 10 bases, leaving 8 bases between them. As DNA, the CDR3 is TGTGCCAGCAGTGTAACAGACGAGCAGTTCTTC. Encoded protein: CASSVTDEQFF.

This chain uses TRBV10-3 with TRBJ2-7; D might be TRBD1 (6 bases). This CDR3 contains 13 residues. Trimming took off 7 bases at V and 2 bases at J, with 12 bases between the two ends. Germline V lookup: CDR1 ENHRY, CDR2 SYGVKD. This CDR3 is CAITPGDPYEQYF. For the CDR3, the DNA is TGTGCCATCACCCCAGGGGACCCCTACGAGCAGTACTTC.

This clone turned up a few times. This chain uses TRBV18 with TRBJ2-7; 12 bases agree with TRBD1. Trimming removed 6 bases from V and 2 bases from J; junction bases left unmatched: 8. The CDR3 runs to 16 residues. Looked up from germline, CDR1 is KGHSH and CDR2 is LQKENI. Here the CDR3 reads CASSQTGTGGTYEQYF. CDR3 in DNA: TGTGCCAGCTCCCAGACCGGGACAGGGGGCACCTACGAGCAGTACTTC.

The CDR3 DNA reads TGTGCCAGCCGCCCGCGGGGCTGGGGCGAGCAGTACTTC. As protein: CASRPRGWGEQYF. The rearrangement links TRBV25-1 to TRBJ2-7, with a possible D match to TRBD2 (6 bases). Trimming removed 8 bases at V and 6 bases at J, with 17 bases between. Per the germline V gene, CDR1 is MGHDK and CDR2 is SYGVNS. This CDR3 has 13 amino acids.

The table lists this clone with a few counts. The chain combines TRBV5-1 with TRBJ2-1; 7 bases are a match to TRBD1. The CDR3 extends over 16 amino acids. CDR1 and CDR2 (germline): SGHRS, YFSETQ. Losses at the gene ends were 4 bases for V and 4 bases for J; bases not matched to a gene: 11. The CDR3 DNA is TGCGCCAGCAGCGGATCGCCGGGACAGCCTTACAATGAGCAGTTCTTC. Protein: CASSGSPGQPYNEQFF. Filled out from reference TRBV5-1 and TRBJ2-1, the complete variable domain reads KAGVTQTPRYLIKTRGQQVTLSCSPISGHRSVSWYQQTPGQGLQFLFEYFSETQRNKGNFPGRFSGRQFSNSRSEMNVSTLELGDSALYLCASSGSPGQPYNEQFFGPGTRLTVL.

Only a few counts were recorded for this clone. The V call is TRBV7-9, the J call TRBJ1-5; TRBD1 aligns across 8 bases. Germline assignment: CDR1 SEHNR and CDR2 FQNEAQ (reference sequence). With 7 bases clipped from V and 2 bases from J, the junction kept 13 bases outside the gene matches. This CDR3 has 17 amino acids. CDR3 coding DNA: TGTGCCAGCACCCAGGGGGCGGGGGATGGGGGCAATCAGCCCCAGCATTTT. Encoded protein: CASTQGAGDGGNQPQHF.